The clone carrying this TCR beta chain has a handful of counts. As yet, its antigen is unknown. The data derive from a study of blood T cells in healthy people across ages. Donation came from healthy Caucasian individuals in Russia who were aged about 6 to 90. Study findings and constraints: Among long-lived donors, naive CD4+ cells were more numerous and diversity higher than in aged donors. A roughly linear age-dependent decrease characterized TCR beta diversity per million T cells. Naive and antigen-experienced cells could not be conclusively compared, given unsorted PBMCs.

It was with a sample-barcoded 5' primer and a J-beta primer mix that a second PCR of about 6 to 12 cycles was run. TCRdb independently ran MiXCR on the 5' RACE reads; one entry per CDR3 protein. The profile covers about 1.6 million distinct CDR3 sequences, with approximately 32% appearing a single time and 11% taken by the ten largest. The origin of this receptor is a woman in her 30s in good health. Sequencing was carried out using blood.

For the CDR3, the DNA is TGTGCCAGCCAGGAACTCGGGACCTACGAGCAGTACTTC. It encodes CASQELGTYEQYF. V is TRBV6-2 or TRBV6-3 and J is TRBJ2-7; possibly TRBD2 for D (5 bases). From germline, CDR1 is MNHEY and CDR2 SVGEGT. With 8 bases removed from V and 2 bases from J, the gap between germline ends came to 13 bases. This CDR3 comprises 13 residues.